The rows below give T cell receptor beta chains drawn from one sample of a study of blood T cell repertoires in COVID-19. This table comes from immunoSEQ multiplex PCR, and its TCRdb copy is limited to in-frame clones, with some not included. The sample includes a few hundred thousand clones, around 84% seen only once; the top ten take about 5%. The sequenced sample was PBMCs or T cells enriched from blood (not recorded which). These receptors all come from a man aged 40-55 years who had been exposed to COVID-19. Both conserved end residues are part of each CDR3. A D gene is named only where the DNA matches it firmly. Clone size is shown for a subset of rows, as once, few, many or a class of expanded clone.

TRBD2	TRBV11-3	-	TRBJ2-1	TGTGCCAGCAGCTTAGAACGCGGGAGTCGCTACAATGAGCAGTTCTTC	CASSLERGSRYNEQFF
TRBD1	TRBV7-6	-	TRBJ1-5	TGTGCCAGCAGCCCGCGGGGACAGGCGCAGCCCCAGCATTTT	CASSPRGQAQPQHF
-	TRBV5-1	many	TRBJ1-1	TGCGCCAGCAGCTTGGGGGGAGTGCGAGGGCTCGGCACTGAAGCTTTCTTT	CASSLGGVRGLGTEAFF
TRBD1	TRBV30	-	TRBJ1-5	TGTGCCTGGGGGGACAGTCCCTACCAGCCCCAGCATTTT	CAWGDSPYQPQHF
-	TRBV28	-	TRBJ2-7	TGTGCCAGCAGTAACCGGGACGAGCAGTACTTC	CASSNRDEQYF
-	TRBV5-1	-	TRBJ2-1	TGCGCCAGCAGCTTGGCCTCCGGGATCCACAATGAGCAGTTCTTC	CASSLASGIHNEQFF
-	TRBV28	-	TRBJ1-1	TGTGCCAGCAGTCAGATGGGAGGTCGGGCTTTCTTT	CASSQMGGRAFF
TRBD2	TRBV11-3	-	TRBJ2-3	TGTGCCAGCAGCCTCGGGAAGCGGGAGGTCGGCACAGATACGCAGTATTTT	CASSLGKREVGTDTQYF
-	TRBV11-2	-	TRBJ1-3	TGTGCCAACGGTCGGGGGGAAGGGGACACCATATATTTT	CANGRGEGDTIYF
-	TRBV18	-	TRBJ1-5	TGTGCCAGCTCACCCGAGGTGCGGGGAAGTTTAACGCATTTT	CASSPEVRGSLTHF
TRBD1	TRBV30	-	TRBJ2-7	TGTGCCTGGATCCGGACAGGGGGTAGATACGAGCAGTACTTC	CAWIRTGGRYEQYF
-	TRBV11-3	-	TRBJ2-7	TGTGCCAGCAGCTCCCGGCAGGGGTGGAACGAGCAGTACTTC	CASSSRQGWNEQYF
TRBD2	TRBV18	-	TRBJ2-1	TGTGCCAGCTCGGCTTTGACTAGCAATAACAATGAGCAGTTCTTC	CASSALTSNNNEQFF
TRBD2	TRBV9	-	TRBJ2-7	TGTGCCAGCAGCCTCCCCATGGGGGGAGGGGCCGAGCAGTACTTC	CASSLPMGGGAEQYF
-	TRBV3-1/TRBV3-2	-	TRBJ2-4	TGTGCCAGCAGCCAAGGACTAACCCAAAACATTCAGTACTTC	CASSQGLTQNIQYF
-	TRBV2	few	TRBJ1-2	TGTGCCAGCAATTCCATAGACAACGCCTATGGCTACACCTTC	CASNSIDNAYGYTF
TRBD1	TRBV5-1	-	TRBJ2-1	TGCGCCAGCAGCTCACCCGGGACAGGGGGCAATGAGCAGTTCTTC	CASSSPGTGGNEQFF
TRBD2	TRBV2	-	TRBJ2-3	TGTGCCAGCGGCGGGACTAGCGGGGTAGATACGCAGTATTTT	CASGGTSGVDTQYF
-	TRBV7-5	once	TRBJ1-4	TGTGTCAGAAGCTTAGCACAGGGGGCGAATGAAAAACTGTTTTTT	CVRSLAQGANEKLFF
-	TRBV24-1	-	TRBJ2-7	TGTGCCACCAGTGATCTCCTTTCCCACGAGCAGTACTTC	CATSDLLSHEQYF
-	TRBV11-2	-	TRBJ1-5	TGTGCCAGCAGCTATGACAGAGAGAAAAATCAGCCCCAGCATTTT	CASSYDREKNQPQHF
-	TRBV11-3	-	TRBJ2-6	TGTGCCAGCAGCTTCGACACCCGATACTCTAATGGGGCCAACGTCCTGACTTTC	CASSFDTRYSNGANVLTF
TRBD2	TRBV11-3	many	TRBJ2-7	TGTGCCAGCAGCTTAGAAAAGGGGACTAGCGGGACGTACGAGCAGTACTTC	CASSLEKGTSGTYEQYF
-	TRBV5-1	-	TRBJ2-5	TGCGCCAGCAGCTTGGTGGCTGGAGACGGTGAGACCCAGTACTTC	CASSLVAGDGETQYF
-	TRBV5-1	few	TRBJ2-1	TGCGCCAGCAGCCCACAGGTCCTGAACAATGAGCAGTTCTTC	CASSPQVLNNEQFF